These 13 T cell receptor beta chains were sequenced from one sample in a study of a mutant IDH1 vaccine in newly diagnosed glioma. Time point here: week 11, during vaccination. Every single dose of the vaccine, 300 ug of mutant IDH1 20-mer peptide, came with topical imiquimod. This table comes from immunoSEQ multiplex PCR, and its TCRdb copy is limited to in-frame clones, with some not included. The repertoire consists of about 32,000 clones, with about 73% occurring once and the leading ten covering almost 25%. Antigen specificity for these receptors is unknown. Specimen: PBMCs, collected from a glioma patient whose treatment included an IDH1 peptide vaccine. The origin of the receptors is a man younger than 45 with glioma.

J is TRBJ2-1 and V is TRBV29-1, with D tentatively TRBD2 (5 bases). This CDR3 is built from 14 residues. V was trimmed by 7 bases and J by 0 bases, leaving 13 bases between them. The germline V gene encodes CDR1 SQVTM and CDR2 ANQGSEA. The CDR3 DNA sequence: TGCAGCGGGAGACAAGGGAGCTCCTACAATGAGCAGTTCTTC. Its protein product is CSGRQGSSYNEQFF.

The chain couples TRBV30 to TRBJ1-2; unclear D gene. The germline V and J ends were trimmed by 4 bases and 8 bases, with 11 bases remaining between them. Germline CDR1 is GTSNPN and CDR2 is SVGIG (reference sequence). CDR3 length: 11 residues. CDR3 in amino acids: CAWIGPEGYTF. CDR3 in DNA: TGTGCCTGGATCGGCCCCGAGGGCTACACCTTC.

The chain uses TRBV19 and TRBJ2-3; 7 nucleotides line up with TRBD2. CDR3 length: 15 residues. V shed 1 base, J shed 6 bases, and the junction held 7 bases outside the gene matches. Germline CDR1 is LNHDA and CDR2 is SQIVND (reference sequence). DNA for the CDR3: TGTGCCAGTAGTATAGGGGGAGGGCCCCTTGATACGCAGTATTTT. It specifies CASSIGGGPLDTQYF.

This clone has just a few counts. The chain uses TRBV30 and TRBJ1-1; D gene unclear. Trimming left V 0 bases short and J 6 bases short, with 11 bases between. CDR3 length: 13 amino acids. Germline V lookup: CDR1 GTSNPN, CDR2 SVGIG (reference sequence). The CDR3 DNA reads TGTGCCTGGAGTGTAAACACCCAAGCTGAAGCTTTCTTT. It is translated as CAWSVNTQAEAFF.

This chain joins TRBV10-3 and TRBJ2-5, with 13 positions matching TRBD2. Germline V gene data show CDR1 as ENHRY and CDR2 as SYGVKD. This CDR3 contains 19 residues. After removal of 2 bases from V and 7 bases from J, the junction contained 16 bases not matched to a gene. The CDR3 sequence: CAISERGTSGKEQGGTQYF. CDR3 sequence (DNA): TGTGCCATCAGTGAGCGGGGGACTAGCGGGAAAGAGCAAGGTGGGACCCAGTACTTC.

This clone has a single count. The J gene is TRBJ1-6, the V gene TRBV10-3; TRBD1 might be the D (5 bases). Germline CDR1 and CDR2: ENHRY and SYGVKD. The V end was cut by 2 bases, the J end by 11 bases, with 22 bases between. There are 17 residues in the CDR3. Here the CDR3 reads CAISESLAGKMRTPLHF. CDR3 nucleotide sequence: TGTGCCATCAGTGAGAGCCTAGCAGGGAAGATGAGAACACCCCTCCACTTT.

The chain carries TRBV29-1 and TRBJ2-7; 11 nucleotides align to TRBD2. This CDR3 region has 14 residues. Germline-derived CDR1 and CDR2 are SQVTM and ANQGSEA. Trimming at V came to 6 bases and at J to 3 bases, leaving 7 bases not matched to a gene. The CDR3 DNA reads as TGCAGCGTCCAACTAGCGGGAGATCTCTACGAGCAGTACTTC. Encoded protein: CSVQLAGDLYEQYF.

V is TRBV29-1 and J is TRBJ1-1, with D hard to call. This CDR3 contains 12 residues. Trimming cost V 6 bases and J 4 bases, with 12 bases left between them. The germline V gene encodes CDR1 SQVTM and CDR2 ANQGSEA. CDR3 bases: TGCAGCGTACTAAACCTGGGCACTGAAGCTTTCTTT. Translation gives CSVLNLGTEAFF.

The chain is built from TRBV30 and TRBJ1-1, with D perhaps matching TRBD1 (5 bases). The germline V gene has CDR1 GTSNPN and CDR2 SVGIG (reference sequence). The germline V and J ends were trimmed by 0 bases and 0 bases, with 14 bases remaining between them. The CDR3 is made up of 16 amino acids. DNA for the CDR3: TGTGCCTGGAGTGTCTGGGTTCCGGGACTGAACACTGAAGCTTTCTTT. Translating gives CAWSVWVPGLNTEAFF.

The J gene is TRBJ2-7, the V gene TRBV2, with TRBD2 as a possible D gene (5 bases). Trimming pared 3 bases from V and 7 bases from J, leaving 10 bases between. Germline-derived CDR1 and CDR2 are SNHLY and FYNNEI. The CDR3 runs to 12 residues. DNA of the CDR3: TGTGCCAGCAGTGATAGCGAGGGTGAGCAGTACTTC. Translated, it gives CASSDSEGEQYF.

This clone has only one observation. The chain has TRBV6-6 and TRBJ2-3; unclear D gene. Trimming shortened V by 6 bases and J by 5 bases, and 9 bases separated the two germline ends. This CDR3 is 12 amino acids long. From germline, CDR1 is MNHNY and CDR2 SVGAGI (reference sequence). Written as DNA, the CDR3 is TGTGCCAGCAGGCATATGGGAGATACGCAGTATTTT. Translation: CASRHMGDTQYF.

By share, this clone counts as medium-sized. V usage is TRBV11-3 and J usage is TRBJ2-3; no firm D call. The ends were cut back, 5 bases at V and 2 bases at J, with 2 bases in the middle. CDR1 is SGHNT, CDR2 YENEEA, per germline. There are 11 residues in the CDR3. The CDR3 protein is CASSLTDTQYF. CDR3 DNA sequence: TGTGCCAGCAGCCTCACAGATACGCAGTATTTT.

This sequence joins TRBV5-6 and TRBJ2-7; perhaps D is TRBD1 or TRBD2 (5 bases each). V dropped 1 base and J dropped 6 bases, with 20 bases sitting between them. Per germline, CDR1 SGHDT and CDR2 YYEEEE. CDR3 length equals 16 residues. The CDR3 is CASSLLLGVISVEQYF. CDR3 DNA: TGTGCCAGCAGCTTGTTGTTGGGGGTCATTAGCGTCGAGCAGTACTTC.